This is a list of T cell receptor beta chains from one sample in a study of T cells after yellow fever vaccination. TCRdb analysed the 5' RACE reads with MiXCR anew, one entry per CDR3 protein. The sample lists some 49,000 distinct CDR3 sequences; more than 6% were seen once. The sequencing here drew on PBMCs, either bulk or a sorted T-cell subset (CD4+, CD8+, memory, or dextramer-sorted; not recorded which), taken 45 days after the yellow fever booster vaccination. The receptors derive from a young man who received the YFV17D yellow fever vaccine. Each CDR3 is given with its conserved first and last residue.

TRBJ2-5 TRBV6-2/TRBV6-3 CASSLPGLAGTQYF
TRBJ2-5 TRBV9 CASSAGGLAETQYF
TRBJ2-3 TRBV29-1 CSVGAGGRLDTQYF
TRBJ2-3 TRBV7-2 CASSMIGLSTDTQYF
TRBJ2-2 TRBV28 CASRLSGSGVGELFF
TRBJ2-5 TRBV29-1 CSGGTGTKTQYF
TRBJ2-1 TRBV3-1 CASCPSGQGANEQFF
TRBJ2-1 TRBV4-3 CASSQVLAEYYNEQFF
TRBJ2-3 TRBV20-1 CSVVLRAGRTDTQYF
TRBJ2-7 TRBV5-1 CASSLDPQSSYEQYF
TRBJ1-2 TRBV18 CASSPRPGYGYTF
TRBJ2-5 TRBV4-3 CASSQVVRETQYF
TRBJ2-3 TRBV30 CAWSSEETDTQYF
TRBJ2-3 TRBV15 CATSSQTSSTDTQYF
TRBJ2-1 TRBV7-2 CASFKRGSYNEQFF
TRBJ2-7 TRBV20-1 CSVRLAGVYEQYF
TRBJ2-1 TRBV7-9 CASSFIKAGANYNEQFF
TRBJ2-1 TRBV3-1 CASSQALGQKRF
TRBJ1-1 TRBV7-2 CASSRTGTGTEAFF
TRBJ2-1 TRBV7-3 CASSLNPGTINNEQFF
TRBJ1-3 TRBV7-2 CASSLYLGTSGNTIYF
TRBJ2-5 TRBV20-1 CSARTTSGRALGETQYF
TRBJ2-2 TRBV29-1 CSVGSSNTGELFF
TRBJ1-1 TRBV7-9 CASSENTNTEAFF
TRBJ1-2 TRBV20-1 CSARVQGQGYTF
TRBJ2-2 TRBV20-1 CSAPRTSGRGTGELFF
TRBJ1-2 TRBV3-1 CASSQEIGTNYGYTF
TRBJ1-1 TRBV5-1 CASSLAVGGGTEAFF